This record concerns one T cell receptor beta chain sequence. The clone's antigen remains unknown. The input lacks base qualities; no much larger clone sits a single base away. TCR repertoires of sorted CD4+ and CD8+ blood T cells from severe aplastic anemia patients and healthy subjects were deep-sequenced in the study. Ficoll-Paque density gradient centrifugation was used to isolate peripheral blood mononuclear cells. CD4+ and CD8+ T cells were sorted by FACS or magnetic beads before DNA extraction. The data were obtained in a study of CD8+CD57+ T cells in acquired aplastic anemia (dated by TCRdb to 2017 to 2018). A note on the overall study: On average, sorted CD4+ and CD8+ cells yielded roughly 3.4 ug of extracted DNA, with a range of about 0.17 to 27.4 ug.

Reading the germline V gene (reference sequence) gives CDR1 LNHDA and CDR2 SQIVND. The cysteine opens and the phenylalanine closes a CDR3 of 12 amino acids. Here the CDR3 DNA is all that survives: 36 bases in frame from base 1. The V and J ends are trimmed by 5 bases and 6 bases, leaving 10 bases between them. TCR beta VDJ combination and CDR3 sequence profiling used genomic DNA as the template. An Illumina HiSeq 2000 was used for TCR repertoire sequencing. From the authors' description of their analysis: TRBV/TRBJ rearrangement plots, CDR3 size and DJ length profiles, and Simpson's diversity index were used to evaluate the repertoires. The most abundant DNA sequence in the deep sequencing data was defined as the immunodominant clone. CDR3 amino acid sequences were screened for sharing across subjects and compared with published repertoires and the VDJdb database. TCRdb reprocessed the public reads (quality trimming at Q25 with fastp, clone calling with MiXCR) and kept in-frame beta chains. Rows with one shared CDR3 protein collapse into an entry with the most common genes and DNA. The V and J calls come from TCRdb's annotation, not from the publication. This sample comprises under 350,000 distinct CDR3 sequences, approximately 56% of them detected only once. The ten top clones hold around 8% of the sample.

Summary of the overall study and its limitations: Roughly 31 CD8+ CDR3 sequences were shared between patients and controls but appeared highly expressed in patients and within their immunodominant clones. No significant difference in CD8+ Simpson's diversity was found between patients and healthy controls (P=0.060).

This TCR was recovered from a human donor with severe aplastic anemia or a healthy control (not recorded which). This chain is built from TRBV19 and TRBJ1-1, with no D gene named confidently. The sample comprised sorted CD4+, CD8+, or CD8+CD57+ T cells (not recorded which) from PBMCs. The CDR3 here reads CASSPRYAEAFF. The DNA sequence follows: TGTGCCAGTAGTCCGCGGTATGCTGAAGCTTTCTTT.